What follows are 9 T cell receptor beta chains derived from one specimen sequenced in a study of CD8+CD57+ T cells in acquired aplastic anemia. Genomic DNA acted as the template from which TCR beta VDJ combination and CDR3 sequence profiling were carried out. Each CDR3 protein is one row after TCRdb ran MiXCR on the reads. This sample carries about 190,000 distinct CDR3 sequences, 64% of them seen once, and the ten largest clones take 46%. The sample consisted of sorted CD4+, CD8+, or CD8+CD57+ T cells (not recorded which) from PBMCs. The receptors stem from a human donor with severe aplastic anemia or a healthy control (not recorded which).

This clonotype was detected many times. Germline is not matched at one junction end, which may reflect a read error. The chain has TRBV4-2 and TRBJ1-4; no reliable D call. This CDR3 comprises 13 residues. Germline V gene lookup returns CDR1 LGHNA and CDR2 YNFKEQ. The CDR3 DNA reads TGTGCCAGCAGCCAAGAGGGAGGTGAAAAATTGTTTTTT. Translated: CASSQEGGEKLFF.

The rearrangement joins TRBV6-1 to TRBJ2-3; TRBD2 might be the D (5 bases). With 5 bases removed from V and 4 bases from J, the gap between germline ends came to 16 bases. The CDR3 covers 15 residues. Germline CDR1 reads MNHNS; CDR2 reads SASEGT. Here the CDR3 reads CASSSPAYSADTQYF. Written as DNA, the CDR3 is TGTGCCAGCAGTTCCCCAGCGTATAGCGCAGATACGCAGTATTTT.

The genes are TRBV2 and TRBJ2-3; TRBD2 matches 7 bases. The CDR3 runs to 16 residues. CDR1 is SNHLY and CDR2 is FYNNEI in the germline V gene. Germline trimming cut 5 bases from V and 0 bases from J; bases unmatched to any gene: 8. The CDR3, as DNA: TGTGCCAGCAGTAATTATCGAGCGGGGAGCACAGATACGCAGTATTTT. Translation: CASSNYRAGSTDTQYF.

The rearrangement uses TRBV29-1 and TRBJ1-2; D unresolved. Looked up from germline, CDR1 is SQVTM and CDR2 is ANQGSEA. V was cut by 4 bases and J by 6 bases, with 12 bases left in between. The CDR3 length is 12 residues. The CDR3 nucleotides are TGCAGCGTTGTACTGGCTCCGGATGGCTACACCTTC. Protein: CSVVLAPDGYTF. Combining the CDR3 with reference TRBV29-1 and TRBJ1-2 gives the whole variable domain SAVISQKPSRDICQRGTSLTIQCQVDSQVTMMFWYRQQPGQSLTLIATANQGSEATYESGFVIDKFPISRPNLTFSTLTVSNMSPEDSSIYLCSVVLAPDGYTFGSGTRLTVV.

The table lists this clonotype with a few counts. The chain is built from TRBV7-8 and TRBJ2-7; D may be TRBD2 (6 bases). Between the trimmed V and J ends, which lost 1 base and 0 bases, there was a span of 10 bases. Germline V gives CDR1 SGHVS, CDR2 FQNEAQ. The CDR3 has 15 residues. The CDR3 region is CASSLVPGSSYEQYF. CDR3 in DNA: TGTGCCAGCAGCTTAGTCCCCGGGAGCTCCTACGAGCAGTACTTC.

This sequence joins TRBV29-1 and TRBJ2-3; possible D gene TRBD1, 5 bases. The V end was cut by 7 bases, the J end by 6 bases, with 11 bases between. The CDR3 sequence is 11 residues long. Germline V CDR1 and CDR2: SQVTM, ANQGSEA. The DNA for the CDR3 is TGCAGCGCCGCAGCAGGGGATACGCAGTATTTT. Its protein is CSAAAGDTQYF.

The chain uses TRBV29-1 and TRBJ2-2; a weak D match, TRBD2 (6 bases). The CDR3 loop spans 14 amino acids. Germline CDR1 and CDR2: SQVTM and ANQGSEA. V lost 0 bases to trimming and J lost 7 bases, with 12 bases between them. This chain's CDR3 is CSVEDLWGGGELFF. For the CDR3, the DNA is TGCAGCGTTGAAGATCTTTGGGGAGGCGGGGAGCTGTTTTTT.

The V and J genes are TRBV19 and TRBJ1-6; D unclear. CDR1 and CDR2 from the germline V gene are LNHDA and SQIVND (reference sequence). CDR3 length equals 13 residues. Trimming removed 3 bases from V and 6 bases from J, with 6 bases in between. CDR3 protein: CASSMTINSPLHF. CDR3 nucleotide sequence: TGTGCCAGTAGTATGACCATTAATTCACCCCTCCACTTT.

Concerning this clonotype itself: The junction does not match germline at one end; this may be a read error. This rearrangement joins TRBV6-6 to TRBJ1-3; 8 bases agree with TRBD1. Germline CDR1 reads MNHNY; CDR2 reads SVGAGI (reference sequence). The CDR3 runs 15 residues. This CDR3 is CASSYQPGQDAMVHF. The CDR3 nucleotides read TGTGCCAGCAGTTACCAACCGGGACAGGACGCCATGGTGCATTTT.